A selection of T cell receptor beta chains follows, all from one sample in a study of T cell responses to AZD1222 COVID-19 vaccine. Data came from immunoSEQ multiplex PCR; TCRdb stores just in-frame clones and leaves some out. This sample has approximately 77,000 clones, with 92% found just once. The sample in question was peripheral blood, obtained on day 0 of MenACWY control vaccination. The receptors originated from an adult in good health. CDR3s include the opening cysteine and the closing phenylalanine or tryptophan. A D gene is named only where the DNA matches it firmly. Clone size is shown for a subset of rows, as once, few, many or a class of expanded clone.

d_call: NA
v_call: TRBV5-1
clone_size: once
cdr3_length: 16
j_call: TRBJ2-3
cdr3_aa: CASSIGTSPSTDTQYF
cdr3_nt: TGCGCCAGCAGCATCGGGACTTCGCCTAGCACAGATACGCAGTATTTT

d_call: NA
v_call: TRBV2
clone_size: NA
cdr3_length: 16
j_call: TRBJ1-1
cdr3_aa: CASSFSGPIPNTEAFF
cdr3_nt: TGTGCCAGCAGTTTTAGCGGGCCTATACCGAACACTGAAGCTTTCTTT

d_call: NA
v_call: TRBV7-2
clone_size: NA
cdr3_length: 13
j_call: TRBJ1-1
cdr3_aa: CASSSQGSTEAFF
cdr3_nt: TGTGCCAGCAGCTCCCAGGGGAGCACTGAAGCTTTCTTT

d_call: TRBD1
v_call: TRBV20-1
clone_size: NA
cdr3_length: 17
j_call: TRBJ1-5
cdr3_aa: CSASEDRGLLGNQPQHF
cdr3_nt: TGCAGTGCTAGTGAGGACAGGGGGCTTTTGGGCAATCAGCCCCAGCATTTT

d_call: NA
v_call: TRBV10-1
clone_size: once
cdr3_length: 13
j_call: TRBJ2-2
cdr3_aa: CASLLALTGELFF
cdr3_nt: TGCGCCAGTCTTCTAGCCCTCACCGGGGAGCTGTTTTTT

d_call: TRBD1
v_call: TRBV5-5
clone_size: NA
cdr3_length: 17
j_call: TRBJ1-2
cdr3_aa: CASSLNWVRGRDYGYTF
cdr3_nt: TGTGCCAGCAGCTTGAATTGGGTCAGGGGGCGAGATTATGGCTACACCTTC

d_call: NA
v_call: TRBV29-1
clone_size: NA
cdr3_length: 13
j_call: TRBJ1-3
cdr3_aa: CSVVWGSGNTIYF
cdr3_nt: TGCAGCGTTGTTTGGGGATCTGGAAACACCATATATTTT

d_call: NA
v_call: TRBV7-6
clone_size: NA
cdr3_length: 13
j_call: TRBJ2-5
cdr3_aa: CASSPGLQETQYF
cdr3_nt: TGTGCCAGCAGCCCGGGACTCCAAGAGACCCAGTACTTC

d_call: TRBD1
v_call: TRBV7-9
clone_size: NA
cdr3_length: 14
j_call: TRBJ2-1
cdr3_aa: CASSSPGQGHEQFF
cdr3_nt: TGTGCCAGCAGCTCACCGGGACAGGGGCATGAGCAGTTCTTC

d_call: NA
v_call: TRBV3-1/TRBV3-2
clone_size: NA
cdr3_length: 18
j_call: TRBJ2-5
cdr3_aa: CASSPNTLAAGGQETQYF
cdr3_nt: TGTGCCAGCAGCCCGAATACCCTAGCCGCGGGTGGTCAAGAGACCCAGTACTTC

d_call: TRBD1
v_call: TRBV5-1
clone_size: NA
cdr3_length: 13
j_call: TRBJ2-3
cdr3_aa: CASSTGSQDTQYF
cdr3_nt: TGCGCCAGCTCGACAGGGAGTCAAGATACGCAGTATTTT